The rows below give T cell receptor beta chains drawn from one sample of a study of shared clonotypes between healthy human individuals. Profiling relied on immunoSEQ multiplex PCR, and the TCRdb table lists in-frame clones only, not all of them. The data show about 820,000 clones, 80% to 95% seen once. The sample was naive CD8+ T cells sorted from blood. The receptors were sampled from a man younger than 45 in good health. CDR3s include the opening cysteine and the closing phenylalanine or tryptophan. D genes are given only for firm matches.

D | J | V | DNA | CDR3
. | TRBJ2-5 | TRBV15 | TGTGCCACCAGCAGAGATCGCCGTAGGGACCAAGAGACCCAGTACTTC | CATSRDRRRDQETQYF
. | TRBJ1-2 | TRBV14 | TGTGCCAGCAGCCAAGCAGGGGTCGTTGATATCTATGGCTACACCTTC | CASSQAGVVDIYGYTF
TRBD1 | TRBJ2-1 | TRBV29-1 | TGCAGCGGAGAAACCCGGGACAGGGTCAACAATGAGCAGTTCTTC | CSGETRDRVNNEQFF
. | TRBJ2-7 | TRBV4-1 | TGCGCCAGCAGCCAACAGGGTAACTACGAGCAGTACTTC | CASSQQGNYEQYF
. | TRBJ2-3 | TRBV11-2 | TGTGCCAGCAGCCTAGGGGTGGCGGACACAGATACGCAGTATTTT | CASSLGVADTDTQYF
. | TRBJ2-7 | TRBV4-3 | TGCGCCAGCAGCCAAGCCCCAAGCTATACGAACCAGGGGGAGCAGTACTTC | CASSQAPSYTNQGEQYF
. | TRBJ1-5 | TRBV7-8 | TGTGCCAGCAGCTTAGGCAGGGGTGGAAATCAGCCCCAGCATTTT | CASSLGRGGNQPQHF
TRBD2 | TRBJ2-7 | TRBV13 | TGTGCCAGCAGCTACTCTAGCGGGGTCTACGAGCAGTACTTC | CASSYSSGVYEQYF
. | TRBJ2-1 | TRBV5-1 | TGCGCCAGCAGCCCTCTGAGGAATGAGCAGTTCTTC | CASSPLRNEQFF
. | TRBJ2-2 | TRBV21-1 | TGTGCCAGCAGCAAAGGCGGGACATCGAACACCGGGGAGCTGTTTTTT | CASSKGGTSNTGELFF
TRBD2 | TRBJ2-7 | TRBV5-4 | TGTGCCAGCAGCGTTGGGAGGGGAGGGTACGAGCAGTACTTC | CASSVGRGGYEQYF
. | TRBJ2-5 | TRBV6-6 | TGTGCCAGCAGTTTTCTAGCTGCAGAGACCCAGTACTTC | CASSFLAAETQYF
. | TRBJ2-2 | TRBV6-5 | TGTGCCAGCAGCAGAGGGGACACCGGGGAGCTGTTTTTT | CASSRGDTGELFF
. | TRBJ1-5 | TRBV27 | TGTGCCAGCAGTTTAAGGGGCCGGGACCGAACTCAGCCCCAGCATTTT | CASSLRGRDRTQPQHF
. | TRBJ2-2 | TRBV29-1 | TGCAGCGTTCGGACGGTCAACACCGGGGAGCTGTTTTTT | CSVRTVNTGELFF
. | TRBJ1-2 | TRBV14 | TGTGCCAGCAGCCGGGCACAGGGTTTGGATGGCTACACCTTC | CASSRAQGLDGYTF
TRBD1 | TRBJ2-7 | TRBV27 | TGTGCCAGCGGGGTGGGACAGACACCCTACGAGCAGTACTTC | CASGVGQTPYEQYF
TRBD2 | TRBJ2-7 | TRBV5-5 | TGTGCCAGCAGCTTGTTCGGACTAGCATACGAGCAGTACTTC | CASSLFGLAYEQYF
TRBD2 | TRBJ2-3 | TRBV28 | TGTGCCAGCACCTTACTAGCGGGAGGGCCTACCACAGATACGCAGTATTTT | CASTLLAGGPTTDTQYF